This paragraph covers one TCR beta chain sequence. This CDR3 is built from 17 residues. The ends lost 4 bases at V and 4 bases at J; junction bases unmatched: 14. CDR1 and CDR2 (germline): SGHTA, FQGNSA. This entry belongs to a study of blood T cell repertoires in COVID-19. Profiling relied on immunoSEQ multiplex PCR, and the TCRdb table lists in-frame clones only, not all of them. This table has 220,000 or so clones, roughly 88% appearing once. The receptor was isolated from a woman in her forties or fifties who had recovered from COVID-19. The V gene is TRBV7-2, the J gene TRBJ2-3; 7 positions agree with TRBD2. Material: PBMCs or T cells enriched from blood (not recorded which). Written as DNA, the CDR3 is TGTGCCAGCAGCTCCACGGGGGGAGGGCATAAGGCAGATACGCAGTATTTT. Encoded protein: CASSSTGGGHKADTQYF.